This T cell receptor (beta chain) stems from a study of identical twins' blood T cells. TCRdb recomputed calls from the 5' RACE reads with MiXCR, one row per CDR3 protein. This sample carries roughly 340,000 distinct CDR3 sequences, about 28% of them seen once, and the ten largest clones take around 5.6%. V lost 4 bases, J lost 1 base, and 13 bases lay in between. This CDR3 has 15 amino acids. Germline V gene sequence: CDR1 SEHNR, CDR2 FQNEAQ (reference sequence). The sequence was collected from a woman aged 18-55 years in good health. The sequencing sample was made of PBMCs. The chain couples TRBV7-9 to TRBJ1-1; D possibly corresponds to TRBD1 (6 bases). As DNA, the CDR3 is TGTGCCAGCAGCTCATACTCGGACAGGAACACTGAAGCTTTCTTT. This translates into CASSSYSDRNTEAFF.